This TCR beta chain was sequenced for a study of blood T cell repertoires in COVID-19. The length of the CDR3 is 13 residues. V dropped 0 bases and J dropped 9 bases, with 10 bases sitting between them. The V gene's germline CDR1 is SGDLS and CDR2 YYNGEE. Here immunoSEQ multiplex PCR was the method, and the copy in TCRdb shows in-frame clones only, minus some. The table shows over 60,000 clones, with just under 80% occurring only once. This sequence joins TRBV9 and TRBJ2-1; D is undetermined. Sequencing was carried out using peripheral blood. This clonotype originated in a human donor in a cohort sampled during active COVID-19. The CDR3 here is CASSVGLAGEQFF. The CDR3 nucleotides are TGTGCCAGCAGCGTAGGACTCGCTGGTGAGCAGTTCTTC.